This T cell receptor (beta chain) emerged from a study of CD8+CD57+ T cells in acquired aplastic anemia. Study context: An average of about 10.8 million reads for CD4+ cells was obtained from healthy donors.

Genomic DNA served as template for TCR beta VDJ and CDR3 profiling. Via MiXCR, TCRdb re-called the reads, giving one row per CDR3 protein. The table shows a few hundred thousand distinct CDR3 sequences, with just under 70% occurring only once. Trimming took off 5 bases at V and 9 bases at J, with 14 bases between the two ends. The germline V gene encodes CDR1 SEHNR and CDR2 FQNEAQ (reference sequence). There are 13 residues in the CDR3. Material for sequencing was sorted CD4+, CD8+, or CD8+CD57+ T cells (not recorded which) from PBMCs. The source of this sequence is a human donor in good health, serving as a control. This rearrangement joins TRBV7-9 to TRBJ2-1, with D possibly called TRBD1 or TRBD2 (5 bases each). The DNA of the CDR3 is TGTGCCAGCAGCGAAACAGCGGACACTGAGCAGTTCTTC. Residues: CASSETADTEQFF.